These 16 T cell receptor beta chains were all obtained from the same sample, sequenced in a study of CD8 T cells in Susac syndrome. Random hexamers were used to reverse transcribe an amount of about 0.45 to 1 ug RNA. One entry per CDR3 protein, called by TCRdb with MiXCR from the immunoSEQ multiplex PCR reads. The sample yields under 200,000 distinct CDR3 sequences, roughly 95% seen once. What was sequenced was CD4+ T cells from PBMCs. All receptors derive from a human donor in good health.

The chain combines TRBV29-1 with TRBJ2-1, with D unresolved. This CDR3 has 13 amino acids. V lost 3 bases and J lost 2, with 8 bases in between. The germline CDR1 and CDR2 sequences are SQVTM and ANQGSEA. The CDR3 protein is CSVDAPTYNEQFF. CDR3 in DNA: TGCAGCGTTGATGCCCCGACCTACAATGAGCAGTTCTTC.

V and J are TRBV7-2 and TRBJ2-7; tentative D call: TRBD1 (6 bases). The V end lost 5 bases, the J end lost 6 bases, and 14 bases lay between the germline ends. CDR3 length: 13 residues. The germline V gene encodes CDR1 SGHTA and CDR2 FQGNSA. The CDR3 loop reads CASSPQDSGEQYF. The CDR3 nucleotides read TGTGCCAGCAGCCCCCAGGACAGTGGCGAGCAGTACTTC.

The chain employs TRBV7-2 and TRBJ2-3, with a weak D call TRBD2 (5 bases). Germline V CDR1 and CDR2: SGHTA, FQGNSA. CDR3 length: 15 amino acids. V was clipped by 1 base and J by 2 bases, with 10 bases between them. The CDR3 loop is CASSLVSSNTDTQYF. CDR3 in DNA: TGTGCCAGCAGCTTAGTTTCTAGCAACACAGATACGCAGTATTTT.

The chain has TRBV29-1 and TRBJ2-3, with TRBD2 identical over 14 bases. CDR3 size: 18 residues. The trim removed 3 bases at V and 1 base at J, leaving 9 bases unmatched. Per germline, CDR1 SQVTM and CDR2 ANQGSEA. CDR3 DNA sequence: TGCAGCGTTGAGGAGGGACTAGCGGGAGTAGGTGGCACAGATACGCAGTATTTT. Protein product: CSVEEGLAGVGGTDTQYF.

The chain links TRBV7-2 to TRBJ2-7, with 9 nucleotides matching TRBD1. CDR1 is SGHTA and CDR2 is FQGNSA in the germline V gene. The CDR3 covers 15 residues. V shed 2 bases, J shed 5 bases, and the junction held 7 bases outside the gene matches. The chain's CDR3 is CASSLTGGVPHEQYF. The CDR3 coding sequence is TGTGCCAGCAGCTTAACAGGGGGCGTCCCCCACGAGCAGTACTTC. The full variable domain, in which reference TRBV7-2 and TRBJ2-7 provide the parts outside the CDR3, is GAGVSQSPSNKVTEKGKDVELRCDPISGHTALYWYRQSLGQGLEFLIYFQGNSAPDKSGLPSDRFSAERTGGSVSTLTIQRTQQEDSAVYLCASSLTGGVPHEQYFGPGTRLTVT.

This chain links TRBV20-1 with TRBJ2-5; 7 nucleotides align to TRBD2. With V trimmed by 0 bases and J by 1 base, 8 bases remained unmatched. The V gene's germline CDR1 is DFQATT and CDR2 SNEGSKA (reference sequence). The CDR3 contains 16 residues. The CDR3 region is CSARDSASGRQETQYF. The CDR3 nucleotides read TGCAGTGCTAGAGATTCGGCTAGCGGACGCCAAGAGACCCAGTACTTC.

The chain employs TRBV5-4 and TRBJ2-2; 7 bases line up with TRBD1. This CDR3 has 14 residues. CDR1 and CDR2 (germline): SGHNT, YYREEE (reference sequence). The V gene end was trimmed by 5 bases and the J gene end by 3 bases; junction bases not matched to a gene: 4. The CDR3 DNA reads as TGTGCCAGCAGGAGGGGGCTCGACACCGGGGAGCTGTTTTTT. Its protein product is CASRRGLDTGELFF.

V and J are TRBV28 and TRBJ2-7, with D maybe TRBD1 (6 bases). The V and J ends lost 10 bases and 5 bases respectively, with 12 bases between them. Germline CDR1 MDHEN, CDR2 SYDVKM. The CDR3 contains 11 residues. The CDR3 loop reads CATRGGHEQYV. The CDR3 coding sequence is TGTGCCACCCGAGGGGGTCACGAGCAGTACGTC.

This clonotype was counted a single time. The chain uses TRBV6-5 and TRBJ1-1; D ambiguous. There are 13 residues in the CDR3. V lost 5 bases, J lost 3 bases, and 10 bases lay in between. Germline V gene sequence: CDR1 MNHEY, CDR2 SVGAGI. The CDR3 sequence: CASSPGWDTEAFF. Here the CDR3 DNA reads TGTGCCAGCAGTCCCGGGTGGGACACTGAAGCTTTCTTT.

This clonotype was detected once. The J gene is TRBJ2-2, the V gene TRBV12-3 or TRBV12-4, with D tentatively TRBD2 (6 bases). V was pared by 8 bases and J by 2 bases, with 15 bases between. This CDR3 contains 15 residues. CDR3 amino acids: CASVRDSINTGELFF. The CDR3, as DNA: TGTGCCAGCGTTCGGGACTCGATTAACACCGGGGAGCTGTTTTTT.

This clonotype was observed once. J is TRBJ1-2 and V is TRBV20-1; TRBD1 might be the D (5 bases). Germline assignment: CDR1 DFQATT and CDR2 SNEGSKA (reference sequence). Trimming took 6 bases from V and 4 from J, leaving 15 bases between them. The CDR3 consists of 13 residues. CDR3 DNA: TGCAGTGCCCCATGGACAAGCCGCTATGGCTACACCTTC. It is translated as CSAPWTSRYGYTF.

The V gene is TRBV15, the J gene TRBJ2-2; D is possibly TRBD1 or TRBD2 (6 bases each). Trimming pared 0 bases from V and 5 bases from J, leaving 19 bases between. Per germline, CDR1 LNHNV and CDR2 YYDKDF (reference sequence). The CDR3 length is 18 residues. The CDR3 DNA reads TGTGCCACCAGCAGAGATTTATATCGGGGGCTCTGGACCGGGGAGCTGTTTTTT. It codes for CATSRDLYRGLWTGELFF.

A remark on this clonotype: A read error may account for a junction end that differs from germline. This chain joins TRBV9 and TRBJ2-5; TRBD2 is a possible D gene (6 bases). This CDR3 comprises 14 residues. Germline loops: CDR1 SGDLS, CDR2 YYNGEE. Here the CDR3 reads CASTVGTGARTQYF. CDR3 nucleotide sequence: TGTGCCAGCACCGTAGGGACTGGGGCTAGGACCCAGTACTTC.

CDR3 in amino acids: CATSRDAPPNEQFF. In DNA form, the CDR3 reads TGTGCCACCAGCAGAGATGCGCCGCCTAATGAGCAGTTCTTC. This chain connects TRBV15 to TRBJ2-1; D gene unclear. Germline V gene lookup returns CDR1 LNHNV and CDR2 YYDKDF (reference sequence). V was cut by 0 bases and J by 7 bases, with 10 bases left in between. The CDR3 has 14 amino acids.

The CDR3 DNA reads as TGCGCCAGCAGCTTGGTCCCCGGGGAGCTGTTTTTT. The encoded protein is CASSLVPGELFF. The chain has TRBV5-1 and TRBJ2-2; no clear D. The CDR3 totals 12 residues. V dropped 0 bases and J dropped 6 bases, with 3 bases sitting between them. Germline assignment: CDR1 SGHRS and CDR2 YFSETQ. Using reference TRBV5-1 and TRBJ2-2 for the parts outside the CDR3, the full variable domain is KAGVTQTPRYLIKTRGQQVTLSCSPISGHRSVSWYQQTPGQGLQFLFEYFSETQRNKGNFPGRFSGRQFSNSRSEMNVSTLELGDSALYLCASSLVPGELFFGEGSRLTVL.

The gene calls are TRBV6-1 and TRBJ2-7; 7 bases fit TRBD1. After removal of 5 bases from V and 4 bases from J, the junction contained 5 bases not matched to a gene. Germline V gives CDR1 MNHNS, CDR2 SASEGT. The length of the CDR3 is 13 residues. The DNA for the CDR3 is TGTGCCAGCAGTATAAGGACAGGTTACGAGCAGTACGTC. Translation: CASSIRTGYEQYV.